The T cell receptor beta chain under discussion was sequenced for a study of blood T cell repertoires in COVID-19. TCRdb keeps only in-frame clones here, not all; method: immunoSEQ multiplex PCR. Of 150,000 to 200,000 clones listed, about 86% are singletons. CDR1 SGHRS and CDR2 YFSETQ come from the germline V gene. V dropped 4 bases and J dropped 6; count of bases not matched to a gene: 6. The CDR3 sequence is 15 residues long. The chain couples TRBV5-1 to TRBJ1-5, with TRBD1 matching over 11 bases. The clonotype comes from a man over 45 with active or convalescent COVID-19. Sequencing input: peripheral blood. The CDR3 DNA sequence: TGCGCCAGCAGCCCGGGACAGGGGGGAATTCAGCCCCAGCATTTT. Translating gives CASSPGQGGIQPQHF.